This T cell receptor (beta chain) is from a study of glioma-infiltrating T cells after dendritic cell vaccination. Study as a whole: Samples are from glioblastoma patients in Phase I and II dendritic cell vaccine trials.

The CDR3 is made up of 15 amino acids. Looked up from germline, CDR1 is MGHRA and CDR2 is YSYEKL. Trimming took 4 bases from V and 4 from J, leaving 14 bases between them. Described time point: after dendritic cell vaccination, including at tumor progression/relapse. Isocitrate dehydrogenase mutation was absent in all glioblastoma patients. Generated by immunoSEQ multiplex PCR, the TCRdb table keeps only in-frame clones and is missing some. This repertoire shows over 90,000 clones, approximately 80% found once; its top ten account for 4.5% to 5.5%. The rearrangement uses TRBV4-1 and TRBJ1-5; D call uncertain. The receptor's source is a human donor with glioblastoma. This specimen was blood, taken after dendritic cell vaccination. This CDR3 reads CASSLGRSGNQPQHF. The CDR3 nucleotides are TGCGCCAGCAGCCTAGGTAGATCGGGGAATCAGCCCCAGCATTTT.